A selection of T cell receptor beta chains follows, all from one sample in a study of cytomegalovirus exposure and HLA in healthy donors. The method was immunoSEQ multiplex PCR; TCRdb's version includes in-frame clones alone and lacks a portion of them. Among about 140,000 clones listed, about four fifths were seen once. Sequencing was done on a sample of PBMCs. The source of these receptors is a man aged 18 to 35 in good health and CMV-seropositive. CDR3s include the opening cysteine and the closing phenylalanine or tryptophan. D genes are given only for firm matches. The listing skips clone size in some rows; elsewhere it reads once, few, many or a size class.

J gene: TRBJ2-1
clone size: .
D gene: .
V gene: TRBV29-1
CDR3 protein: CSVEGSNSYNEQFF
CDR3 DNA: TGCAGCGTTGAAGGGAGTAACTCCTACAATGAGCAGTTCTTC

J gene: TRBJ2-5
clone size: .
D gene: .
V gene: TRBV5-4
CDR3 protein: CASSLVPRAETQYF
CDR3 DNA: TGTGCCAGCAGCTTGGTCCCCAGGGCAGAGACCCAGTACTTC

J gene: TRBJ2-7
clone size: .
D gene: TRBD1
V gene: TRBV19
CDR3 protein: CASSMGTGLTYEQYF
CDR3 DNA: TGTGCCAGTAGTATGGGGACAGGGCTAACCTACGAGCAGTACTTC

J gene: TRBJ2-2
clone size: .
D gene: .
V gene: TRBV21-1
CDR3 protein: CASMGTGLTGELFF
CDR3 DNA: TGTGCCAGCATGGGGACAGGGCTCACCGGGGAGCTGTTTTTT

J gene: TRBJ2-7
clone size: .
D gene: .
V gene: TRBV6-1
CDR3 protein: CASSEALWVRGPSSYEQYF
CDR3 DNA: TGTGCCAGCAGTGAAGCGCTGTGGGTCAGGGGTCCCAGCTCCTACGAGCAGTACTTC

J gene: TRBJ2-3
clone size: .
D gene: TRBD1
V gene: TRBV2
CDR3 protein: CASSETGGTDTQYF
CDR3 DNA: TGTGCCAGCAGTGAAACAGGGGGTACCGATACGCAGTATTTT

J gene: TRBJ2-1
clone size: .
D gene: TRBD2
V gene: TRBV27
CDR3 protein: CASSFPSGPYNEQFF
CDR3 DNA: TGTGCCAGCAGTTTTCCTAGCGGACCCTACAATGAGCAGTTCTTC

J gene: TRBJ1-1
clone size: .
D gene: .
V gene: TRBV6-5
CDR3 protein: CASSYNSGNTEAFF
CDR3 DNA: TGTGCCAGCAGTTACAACTCAGGGAACACTGAAGCTTTCTTT

J gene: TRBJ2-1
clone size: .
D gene: .
V gene: TRBV6-1
CDR3 protein: CASRPLASYNEQFF
CDR3 DNA: TGTGCCAGCAGACCACTAGCTTCCTACAATGAGCAGTTCTTC

J gene: TRBJ2-7
clone size: .
D gene: .
V gene: TRBV7-9
CDR3 protein: CASSSPPFTAAYEQYF
CDR3 DNA: TGTGCCAGCAGCTCTCCCCCTTTTACAGCGGCCTACGAGCAGTACTTC

J gene: TRBJ1-2
clone size: .
D gene: TRBD1
V gene: TRBV6-5
CDR3 protein: CASRRTGQGYGYTF
CDR3 DNA: TGTGCCAGCAGGCGGACAGGGCAGGGCTATGGCTACACCTTC

J gene: TRBJ2-1
clone size: .
D gene: TRBD2
V gene: TRBV27
CDR3 protein: CASILSGGSYNEQFF
CDR3 DNA: TGTGCCAGCATCTTAAGCGGGGGTTCATACAATGAGCAGTTCTTC

J gene: TRBJ1-1
clone size: .
D gene: .
V gene: TRBV7-3
CDR3 protein: CASSLGGAGNTEAFF
CDR3 DNA: TGTGCCAGCAGCTTAGGGGGGGCTGGGAACACTGAAGCTTTCTTT

J gene: TRBJ1-2
clone size: .
D gene: .
V gene: TRBV30
CDR3 protein: CAWSPSVGYTF
CDR3 DNA: TGTGCCTGGAGTCCCTCGGTTGGCTACACCTTC

J gene: TRBJ2-7
clone size: .
D gene: TRBD2
V gene: TRBV4-2
CDR3 protein: CASSQGLAGVNEQYF
CDR3 DNA: TGTGCCAGCAGCCAAGGACTAGCGGGAGTCAACGAGCAGTACTTC

J gene: TRBJ2-1
clone size: .
D gene: .
V gene: TRBV5-4
CDR3 protein: CASSLTLGDEQFF
CDR3 DNA: TGTGCCAGCAGCTTGACTCTAGGGGATGAGCAGTTCTTC

J gene: TRBJ1-1
clone size: few
D gene: TRBD1
V gene: TRBV7-9
CDR3 protein: CASSARQGETEAFF
CDR3 DNA: TGTGCCAGCAGCGCACGACAGGGAGAAACTGAAGCTTTCTTT

J gene: TRBJ1-2
clone size: .
D gene: .
V gene: TRBV28
CDR3 protein: CASSLWVSDRYGYTF
CDR3 DNA: TGTGCCAGCAGTTTATGGGTCAGCGACCGCTATGGCTACACCTTC

J gene: TRBJ2-7
clone size: .
D gene: TRBD1
V gene: TRBV5-4
CDR3 protein: CASRHAGQGIYEQYF
CDR3 DNA: TGTGCCAGCAGACATGCGGGACAGGGGATTTACGAGCAGTACTTC

J gene: TRBJ1-1
clone size: .
D gene: .
V gene: TRBV7-9
CDR3 protein: CASSPLDTMNTEAFF
CDR3 DNA: TGTGCCAGCAGCCCCCTGGACACCATGAACACTGAAGCTTTCTTT

J gene: TRBJ1-5
clone size: .
D gene: .
V gene: TRBV5-6
CDR3 protein: CASSLGGGQSNQPQHF
CDR3 DNA: TGTGCCAGCAGCTTGGGGGGAGGGCAGAGCAATCAGCCCCAGCATTTT

J gene: TRBJ2-3
clone size: .
D gene: .
V gene: TRBV19
CDR3 protein: CASGGDTQYF
CDR3 DNA: TGTGCCAGTGGAGGAGATACGCAGTATTTT

J gene: TRBJ2-1
clone size: .
D gene: .
V gene: TRBV19
CDR3 protein: CASSIDRGSYYNEQFF
CDR3 DNA: TGTGCCAGTAGTATAGATAGGGGGAGCTACTACAATGAGCAGTTCTTC

J gene: TRBJ2-2
clone size: .
D gene: .
V gene: TRBV27
CDR3 protein: CASTLRGGLNTGELFF
CDR3 DNA: TGTGCCAGCACCCTAAGGGGGGGCCTGAACACCGGGGAGCTGTTTTTT

J gene: TRBJ2-7
clone size: .
D gene: TRBD1
V gene: TRBV7-9
CDR3 protein: CASSLARSGTDEQYF
CDR3 DNA: TGTGCCAGCAGCTTAGCTCGATCCGGGACAGACGAGCAGTACTTC

J gene: TRBJ1-2
clone size: .
D gene: .
V gene: TRBV2
CDR3 protein: CASSVRGESYGYTF
CDR3 DNA: TGTGCCAGCAGTGTGCGGGGGGAATCGTATGGCTACACCTTC